Each of the 25 T cell receptor beta chains below was sequenced from the same sample in a study of cytomegalovirus exposure and HLA in healthy donors. Sequencing was performed with immunoSEQ multiplex PCR; in TCRdb, only in-frame clones are kept and a portion is missing. This sample has about 250,000 clones, with roughly nine tenths found just once. The sequenced sample consisted of PBMCs. The receptors were sampled from a young man in good health and CMV-seropositive.

The J gene is TRBJ1-5, the V gene TRBV2, with TRBD1 matching 9 bases. The CDR3 runs to 15 residues. The V segment lost 3 bases and the J segment 5 bases; nucleotides outside the gene matches: 5. Germline CDR1 is SNHLY and CDR2 is FYNNEI. Here the CDR3 reads CASSEVGQGYQPQHF. CDR3 sequence (DNA): TGTGCCAGCAGTGAGGTGGGACAGGGATATCAGCCCCAGCATTTT.

This chain's CDR3 is CASSLGGPVGETQYF. In DNA form, the CDR3 reads TGTGCCAGCAGCTTAGGAGGCCCGGTTGGTGAGACCCAGTACTTC. The V call is TRBV5-4, the J call TRBJ2-5, with TRBD2 as a possible D gene (5 bases). The CDR3 contains 15 residues. Trimming removed 2 bases from V and 5 bases from J, with 16 bases in between. Germline V CDR1 and CDR2: SGHNT, YYREEE (reference sequence).

The genes are TRBV6-4 and TRBJ2-7; D unclear. This CDR3 is 15 amino acids long. In germline, CDR1 is MRHNA, CDR2 SNTAGT. V was trimmed by 0 bases and J by 2 bases, leaving 11 bases between them. CDR3 region: CASSDSIRPPYEQYF. The CDR3 nucleotides are TGTGCCAGCAGTGACTCGATTCGGCCCCCCTACGAGCAGTACTTC.

The CDR3 sequence is CATTVPPYNEQFF. Written as DNA, the CDR3 is TGTGCCACGACTGTGCCTCCCTACAATGAGCAGTTCTTC. The genes are TRBV2 and TRBJ2-1; D gene unclear. CDR1 is SNHLY and CDR2 is FYNNEI in the germline V gene. V was clipped by 10 bases and J by 2 bases, with 12 bases between them. CDR3 length equals 13 residues.

This rearrangement joins TRBV7-6 to TRBJ2-5; no firm D call. Per the germline V gene, CDR1 is SGHVS and CDR2 is FNYEAQ. The CDR3 totals 11 residues. Trimming removed 6 bases at V and 4 bases at J, with 6 bases between. CDR3 in DNA: TGTGCCAGCAGGATCCGAGAGACCCAGTACTTC. Translation: CASRIRETQYF.

A note on this clone: Within the sample, other DNA sequences also encode this same CDR3. The chain recombines TRBV19 with TRBJ2-2; tentative D call: TRBD2 (6 bases). Between the trimmed V and J ends, which lost 3 bases and 1 base, there was a span of 9 bases. Germline CDR1 is LNHDA and CDR2 is SQIVND (reference sequence). This CDR3 has 15 residues. The CDR3 nucleotides read TGTGCCAGTAGTATTATCGGGGGGAACACCGGGGAGCTGTTTTTT. Its protein is CASSIIGGNTGELFF.

V usage is TRBV28 and J usage is TRBJ2-7; 9 nucleotides line up with TRBD1. This CDR3 spans 17 amino acids. Germline V gives CDR1 MDHEN, CDR2 SYDVKM. V shed 7 bases, J shed 0 bases, and the junction held 13 bases outside the gene matches. CDR3 sequence: CASIGLPRDRVSYEQYF. CDR3 nucleotide sequence: TGTGCCAGCATTGGACTGCCCCGGGACAGGGTCTCCTACGAGCAGTACTTC.

The CDR3 DNA reads TGCGCCAGCAGCCAAGATGGAACAGGATTGTACGAGCAGTACTTC. Residues: CASSQDGTGLYEQYF. This chain connects TRBV4-1 to TRBJ2-7; a possible D gene is TRBD1 (5 bases). The CDR3 loop spans 15 amino acids. Germline assignment: CDR1 MGHRA and CDR2 YSYEKL. V lost 0 bases, J lost 4 bases, and 13 bases lay in between.

Comments on this clone: One end of the junction does not line up with germline, which may come from a read error. J is TRBJ2-1 and V is TRBV27; no clear D gene. The CDR3 extends over 14 amino acids. In germline, CDR1 is MNHEY, CDR2 SMNVEV (reference sequence). The CDR3 bases are TGTGCCAGCAGTAGTGGTTTAGGGTGGCAGCCGTACGTCTTC. This encodes CASSSGLGWQPYVF.

This clone has a handful of counts. The rearrangement links TRBV5-1 to TRBJ2-2, with 11 bases matching TRBD1. V was clipped by 4 bases and J by 6 bases; unmatched bases: 5. The length of the CDR3 is 15 residues. CDR1 is SGHRS and CDR2 is YFSETQ in the germline V gene. Here the CDR3 DNA reads TGCGCCAGCAGCCCGGACAGGGGGCGGGCCGGGGAGCTGTTTTTT. As protein: CASSPDRGRAGELFF.

J is TRBJ1-5 and V is TRBV30; D is unresolved. CDR1 GTSNPN and CDR2 SVGIG come from the germline V gene (reference sequence). V was clipped by 5 bases and J by 1 base, with 6 bases between them. The CDR3 extends over 12 amino acids. CDR3 residues: CAWDDSNQPQHF. The CDR3, as DNA: TGTGCCTGGGATGACAGCAATCAGCCCCAGCATTTT.

This clone was counted only a few times. This chain joins TRBV28 and TRBJ1-5; 7 bases fit TRBD1. Per the germline V gene, CDR1 is MDHEN and CDR2 is SYDVKM. After removal of 6 bases from V and 9 bases from J, the junction contained 14 bases not matched to a gene. The CDR3 sequence is 15 residues long. CDR3 residues: CASSYDRALARPQHF. The DNA for the CDR3 is TGTGCCAGCAGCTACGACAGGGCTCTGGCGAGGCCCCAGCATTTT.

This sequence joins TRBV29-1 and TRBJ2-2; D unresolved. Germline CDR1 reads SQVTM; CDR2 reads ANQGSEA. The V end was cut by 6 bases, the J end by 0 bases, with 8 bases between. The CDR3 loop spans 13 amino acids. Written as DNA, the CDR3 is TGCAGCGTGTCGGACGCGAACACCGGGGAGCTGTTTTTT. It codes for CSVSDANTGELFF.

This chain connects TRBV29-1 to TRBJ2-1; D not resolved. Trimming cost V 4 bases and J 7 bases, with 8 bases left between them. There are 11 residues in the CDR3. The V gene's germline CDR1 is SQVTM and CDR2 ANQGSEA. CDR3 in amino acids: CSVGFGNEQFF. In nucleotides, the CDR3 is TGCAGCGTTGGATTCGGGAATGAGCAGTTCTTC.

CDR3 sequence (DNA): TGTGCCAGCAGCTTAGCGCGGGAGGAACCTAGGGGTGGCTACACCTTC. Amino acids: CASSLAREEPRGGYTF. V and J are TRBV7-9 and TRBJ1-2; a weak D match, TRBD1 (5 bases). The CDR3 extends over 16 amino acids. CDR1 and CDR2 from the germline V gene are SEHNR and FQNEAQ (reference sequence). Trimming removed 0 bases at V and 7 bases at J, with 18 bases between. The full variable domain, its missing parts supplied by reference TRBV7-9 and TRBJ1-2, is DTGVSQNPRHKITKRGQNVTFRCDPISEHNRLYWYRQTLGQGPEFLTYFQNEAQLEKSRLLSDRFSAERPKGSFSTLEIQRTEQGDSAMYLCASSLAREEPRGGYTFGSGTRLTVV.

The V and J genes are TRBV11-2 and TRBJ2-2, with a tentative D call TRBD2 (6 bases). Germline V CDR1 and CDR2: SGHAT, FQNNGV. The CDR3 runs to 16 residues. With 2 bases removed from V and 4 bases from J, the gap between germline ends came to 14 bases. CDR3 amino acids: CASSLTQGGSTGELFF. The DNA for the CDR3 is TGTGCCAGCAGCTTAACGCAGGGAGGTAGCACCGGGGAGCTGTTTTTT. Drawing the rest from reference TRBV11-2 and TRBJ2-2, the complete variable domain is EAGVAQSPRYKIIEKRQSVAFWCNPISGHATLYWYQQILGQGPKLLIQFQNNGVVDDSQLPKDRFSAERLKGVDSTLKIQPAKLEDSAVYLCASSLTQGGSTGELFFGEGSRLTVL.

The chain links TRBV7-9 to TRBJ2-2, with unresolved D. CDR3 length: 13 amino acids. V was cut by 6 bases and J by 5 bases, with 10 bases left in between. The germline V gene encodes CDR1 SEHNR and CDR2 FQNEAQ (reference sequence). The CDR3 sequence: CASRPSLTGELFF. CDR3 nucleotides: TGTGCCAGCAGGCCATCATTAACCGGGGAGCTGTTTTTT.

The genes are TRBV4-3 and TRBJ2-7; no firm D call. The CDR3 is 13 amino acids. Per germline, CDR1 LGHNA and CDR2 YSLEER. The V and J ends lost 1 base and 3 bases respectively, with 7 bases between them. CDR3: CASSQGPDYEQYF. The CDR3 DNA is TGCGCCAGCAGCCAAGGCCCCGACTACGAGCAGTACTTC.

This chain links TRBV29-1 with TRBJ2-7; D is uncertain. The CDR3 loop spans 12 amino acids. Germline CDR1 and CDR2: SQVTM and ANQGSEA. Deletions cut 5 bases from V and 3 bases from J, with 11 bases between. DNA of the CDR3: TGCAGCGTTAGGCAGACCTTCTACGAGCAGTACTTC. It yields the protein CSVRQTFYEQYF.

The chain links TRBV7-2 to TRBJ1-2; tentative D call: TRBD1 (6 bases). V was clipped by 2 bases and J by 4 bases, with 20 bases between them. The CDR3 extends over 17 amino acids. Germline CDR1 and CDR2: SGHTA and FQGNSA. CDR3 nucleotide sequence: TGTGCCAGCAGCTTAAGGTGGGGGCAGGGGTTGGCCTATGGCTACACCTTC. It translates to CASSLRWGQGLAYGYTF.

The chain joins TRBV4-1 to TRBJ1-2; weak D call: TRBD1 (5 bases). CDR3 length equals 15 residues. V was cut by 5 bases and J by 4 bases, with 17 bases left in between. CDR1 is MGHRA, CDR2 YSYEKL, per germline. CDR3 sequence reads: CASSSGTEYVYGYTF. The DNA for the CDR3 is TGCGCCAGCAGCTCCGGGACTGAATATGTCTATGGCTACACCTTC.

The CDR3: CASRKVNSNQPQHF. CDR3 DNA sequence: TGTGCCAGCAGGAAAGTCAATAGCAATCAGCCCCAGCATTTT. The V gene is TRBV6-5, the J gene TRBJ1-5; D remains ambiguous. CDR1 and CDR2 (germline): MNHEY, SVGAGI. V lost 6 bases and J 0 bases, leaving 9 bases between the germline ends. The CDR3 extends over 14 amino acids.

The rearrangement links TRBV6-1 to TRBJ1-2, with D maybe TRBD1 (5 bases). Germline V gene data show CDR1 as MNHNS and CDR2 as SASEGT. Trimming took off 6 bases at V and 8 bases at J, with 19 bases between the two ends. The CDR3 covers 14 residues. The CDR3 sequence: CASRVSAGAGGYTF. CDR3 nucleotide sequence: TGTGCCAGCAGGGTCTCTGCTGGGGCGGGGGGCTACACCTTC.

The genes are TRBV7-9 and TRBJ2-2; D is ambiguous. The V and J ends lost 4 bases and 6 bases respectively, with 18 bases between them. Germline CDR1 is SEHNR and CDR2 is FQNEAQ (reference sequence). The CDR3 consists of 16 residues. The CDR3 protein is CASSSPPNEGSGELFF. As DNA, the CDR3 is TGTGCCAGCAGCTCCCCCCCCAATGAAGGTTCCGGGGAGCTGTTTTTT.

The V gene is TRBV29-1, the J gene TRBJ2-1; D is undetermined. Trimming cost V 3 bases and J 0 bases, with 6 bases left between them. This CDR3 comprises 13 residues. Germline V gives CDR1 SQVTM, CDR2 ANQGSEA. CDR3 coding DNA: TGCAGCGTTGACGAGACCTCCTACAATGAGCAGTTCTTC. Translated: CSVDETSYNEQFF.